This T cell receptor (beta chain) comes out of a study of cytomegalovirus exposure and HLA in healthy donors. Healthy bone marrow donors made up the donor group. PCR involved 60 Vbeta and 13 Jbeta primers. Only in-frame clones appear in the TCRdb table, and some are missing; sequencing was by immunoSEQ multiplex PCR. The repertoire holds 150,000 to 200,000 clones, approximately 78% seen once, with around 13% in the top ten. The receptor's source is a woman in her 50s in good health and CMV-seropositive. Material: PBMCs.

The CDR3 DNA is TGTGCCAGCAGGTCGGGGGGGAGCACAGATACGCAGTATTTT. It yields the protein CASRSGGSTDTQYF. The chain is built from TRBV5-6 and TRBJ2-3; 8 nucleotides match TRBD2. Germline-derived CDR1 and CDR2 are SGHDT and YYEEEE. CDR3 length: 14 amino acids. Trimming cost V 5 bases and J 0 bases; bases outside gene matches: 2.